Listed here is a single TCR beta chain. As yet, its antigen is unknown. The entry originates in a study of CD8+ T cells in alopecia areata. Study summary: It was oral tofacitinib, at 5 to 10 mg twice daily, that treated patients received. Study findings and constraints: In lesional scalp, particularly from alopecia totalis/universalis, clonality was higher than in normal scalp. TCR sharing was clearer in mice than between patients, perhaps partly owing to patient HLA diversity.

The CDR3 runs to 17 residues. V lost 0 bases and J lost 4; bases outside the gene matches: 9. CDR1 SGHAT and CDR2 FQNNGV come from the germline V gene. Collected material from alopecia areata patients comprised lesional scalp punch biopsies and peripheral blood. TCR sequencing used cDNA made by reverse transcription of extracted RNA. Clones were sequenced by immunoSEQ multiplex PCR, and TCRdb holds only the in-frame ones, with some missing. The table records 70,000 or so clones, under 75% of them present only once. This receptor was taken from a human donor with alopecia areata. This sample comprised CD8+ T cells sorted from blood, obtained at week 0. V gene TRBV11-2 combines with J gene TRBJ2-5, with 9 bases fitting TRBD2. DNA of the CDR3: TGTGCCAGCAGCTTAGATGCGGGCGGGAGGGGGTTAGAGACCCAGTACTTC. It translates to CASSLDAGGRGLETQYF. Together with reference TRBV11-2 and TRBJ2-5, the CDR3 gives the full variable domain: EAGVAQSPRYKIIEKRQSVAFWCNPISGHATLYWYQQILGQGPKLLIQFQNNGVVDDSQLPKDRFSAERLKGVDSTLKIQPAKLEDSAVYLCASSLDAGGRGLETQYFGPGTRLLVL.